This TCR beta chain comes out of a study of cytomegalovirus exposure and HLA in healthy donors. The germline V gene has CDR1 MNHEY and CDR2 SMNVEV (reference sequence). V dropped 5 bases and J dropped 6 bases, with 17 bases sitting between them. CDR3 length: 15 residues. A multiplex PCR was run with 60 Vbeta primers and 13 Jbeta primers. Profiled with immunoSEQ multiplex PCR; TCRdb holds only in-frame clones, not every one. The sample holds fewer than 200,000 clones, less than 90% seen once. The chain couples TRBV27 to TRBJ2-1; TRBD1 is a possible D gene (6 bases). The sequencing sample was made of PBMCs. The TCR originated in a girl under three years old in good health and CMV-seronegative. The CDR3 nucleotides are TGTGCCAGCAGTAGGACAGCTTGGTCGGCCAATGAGCAGTTCTTC. It yields the protein CASSRTAWSANEQFF.